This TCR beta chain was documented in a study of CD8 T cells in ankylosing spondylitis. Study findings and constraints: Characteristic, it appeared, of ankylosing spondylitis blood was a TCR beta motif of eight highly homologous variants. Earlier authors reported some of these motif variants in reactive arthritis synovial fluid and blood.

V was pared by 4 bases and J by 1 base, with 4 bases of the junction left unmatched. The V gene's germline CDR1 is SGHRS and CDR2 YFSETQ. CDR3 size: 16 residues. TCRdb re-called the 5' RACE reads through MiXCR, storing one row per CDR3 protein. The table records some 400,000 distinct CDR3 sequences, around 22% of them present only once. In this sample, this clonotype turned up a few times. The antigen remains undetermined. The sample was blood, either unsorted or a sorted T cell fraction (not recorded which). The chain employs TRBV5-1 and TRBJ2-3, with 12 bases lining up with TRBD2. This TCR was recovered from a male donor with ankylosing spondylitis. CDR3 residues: CASSARLAGGTDTQYF. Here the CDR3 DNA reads TGCGCCAGCAGCGCGAGACTAGCGGGAGGCACAGATACGCAGTATTTT.